This record covers a single T cell receptor (beta chain). Antigen unknown. TCRdb reprocessed the 5' RACE reads with MiXCR, giving one entry per CDR3 protein. Of under 65,000 distinct CDR3 sequences listed, around 21% are singletons. The CDR3 sequence is 16 residues long. V lost 3 bases, J lost 6 bases, and 18 bases lay in between. Germline V CDR1 and CDR2: SGHTA, FQGNSA. The sorted Tregs were CD4+CD25+CD127-/low cells. Regarding the study as a whole: Tumor memory CD4+ T cell TCR gene usage was found to cluster with blood and lymph node memory CD4+ cells and with lymph node naive CD4+ cells.

The chain has TRBV7-2 and TRBJ2-1; D may be TRBD1 (5 bases). The TCR sequence derives from a female donor with breast cancer. The sample was tumor-infiltrating Tregs sorted from the breast tumor. CDR3 coding DNA: TGTGCCAGCAGCTTTGGAGACAGTTCTTGGAGCAATGAGCAGTTCTTC. Its translation: CASSFGDSSWSNEQFF.